This passage covers 14 T cell receptor beta chains from one sample sequenced in a study of beta chain features in type 1 diabetes. Findings of the study overall: A moderate, significant TCRB CDR3 shortening appeared in type 1 diabetes across four CD4+ subsets.

Every isolated RNA sample was fully reverse transcribed, so sequencing captured expressed TCRB transcripts. Profiled with immunoSEQ multiplex PCR; TCRdb holds only in-frame clones, not every one. The data hold more than 300,000 clones, with around 9% observed a single time. What these receptors recognize is not known. Sequenced material: central memory CD4+ T cells from blood. The receptor set was obtained from a man aged 25 to 45 with type 1 diabetes.

This clone was counted between two and nine times. V and J are TRBV5-1 and TRBJ2-7; the D gene is possibly TRBD2 (6 bases). Trimming cost V 0 bases and J 5 bases, with 6 bases left between them. The CDR3 spans 12 residues. The V gene's germline CDR1 is SGHRS and CDR2 YFSETQ. The CDR3 nucleotides read TGCGCCAGCAGCTTGGCGGGGGACGAGCAGTACTTC. It yields the protein CASSLAGDEQYF.

The chain is built from TRBV11-3 and TRBJ2-2; 8 bases fit TRBD1. V dropped 5 bases and J dropped 4; count of bases not matched to a gene: 3. This CDR3 is built from 14 residues. Germline V CDR1 and CDR2: SGHNT, YENEEA. The CDR3 coding sequence is TGTGCCAGCAGCGATCAGGGGGCCACCGGGGAGCTGTTTTTT. Encoded protein: CASSDQGATGELFF.

The chain recombines TRBV2 with TRBJ2-1; 8 nucleotides agree with TRBD2. CDR3 size: 13 residues. The V gene end was trimmed by 3 bases and the J gene end by 12 bases; junction bases not matched to a gene: 7. CDR1 and CDR2 (germline): SNHLY, FYNNEI. CDR3 coding DNA: TGTGCCAGCAGTGACGATGGACTAGCAGGGCAGTTCTTC. Amino acid sequence: CASSDDGLAGQFF.

This chain connects TRBV13 to TRBJ2-7; TRBD1 matches at 7 bases. V trimming: 4 bases; J trimming: 0 bases; junction bases outside the gene matches: 3. This CDR3 region has 14 residues. Germline V lookup: CDR1 PRHDT, CDR2 FYEKMQ (reference sequence). CDR3 DNA sequence: TGTGCCAGCAGCTACCGGGACAGCTCCTACGAGCAGTACTTC. This encodes CASSYRDSSYEQYF.

Of note for this clone: The sample carries other DNA sequences with the same CDR3. The V and J genes are TRBV7-2 and TRBJ1-1, with D unclear. The CDR3 consists of 11 residues. CDR1 is SGHTA, CDR2 FQGNSA, per germline. Trimming removed 5 bases at V and 3 bases at J, with 4 bases between. CDR3 nucleotides: TGTGCCAGCAGCCCACACACTGAAGCTTTCTTT. Its translation is CASSPHTEAFF. Using reference TRBV7-2 and TRBJ1-1 for the parts outside the CDR3, the full variable domain is GAGVSQSPSNKVTEKGKDVELRCDPISGHTALYWYRQSLGQGLEFLIYFQGNSAPDKSGLPSDRFSAERTGGSVSTLTIQRTQQEDSAVYLCASSPHTEAFFGQGTRLTVV.

This clone has only a few counts. V and J are TRBV13 and TRBJ2-5; TRBD1 agrees at 7 bases. The J call may be wrong; the DNA end is better matched by TRBJ2-7. This CDR3 has 14 residues. The germline V gene encodes CDR1 PRHDT and CDR2 FYEKMQ (reference sequence). The DNA for the CDR3 is TGTGCCAGCAGCCCAACTGGGGACAGCTACGAGCAGTACTTC. It encodes CASSPTGDSYEQYF.

In this sample, this clone turned up a few times. This sequence joins TRBV2 and TRBJ2-5; 15 positions match TRBD2. V lost 10 bases, J lost 5 bases, and 11 bases stayed unmatched. Germline V gene lookup returns CDR1 SNHLY and CDR2 FYNNEI. CDR3 length: 16 residues. CDR3 residues: CATVRGLAGGVETQYF. CDR3 coding DNA: TGTGCCACCGTACGAGGACTAGCGGGGGGGGTCGAGACCCAGTACTTC.

This clone was seen more than once but under ten times. The genes are TRBV11-2 and TRBJ1-2; 9 positions agree with TRBD1. Germline CDR1 SGHAT, CDR2 FQNNGV. This CDR3 is 13 amino acids long. Losses at the gene ends were 5 bases for V and 7 bases for J; bases not matched to a gene: 5. The CDR3 region is CASSLRTGVGYTF. The CDR3 DNA is TGTGCCAGCAGCCTACGGACAGGGGTTGGCTACACCTTC.

V usage is TRBV9 and J usage is TRBJ2-1, with 7 bases lining up with TRBD2. Per germline, CDR1 SGDLS and CDR2 YYNGEE. Trimming cost V 0 bases and J 7 bases; bases outside gene matches: 4. The CDR3 totals 14 residues. This CDR3 is CASSVGGGANEQFF. The CDR3 DNA follows: TGTGCCAGCAGCGTAGGGGGAGGGGCGAATGAGCAGTTCTTC.

On this clone itself: Within the sample, other DNA sequences also encode this same CDR3. V gene TRBV29-1 combines with J gene TRBJ1-1; possibly TRBD1 for D (6 bases). This CDR3 is 13 amino acids long. V was pared by 4 bases and J by 0 bases, with 9 bases between. The V gene's germline CDR1 is SQVTM and CDR2 ANQGSEA. CDR3 in amino acids: CSVGRGLNTEAFF. The CDR3 region has the DNA TGCAGCGTTGGGCGGGGGCTGAACACTGAAGCTTTCTTT.

Notes on this clone: One end of the junction is discordant with germline, which a read error may explain. The rearrangement joins TRBV6-5 to TRBJ1-2, with D unclear. The CDR3 is 11 amino acids. CDR1 is MNHEY, CDR2 SVGAGI, per germline. DNA for the CDR3: TGTGCCAGCATCTACCCCACCAAAAGCGGCTTC. Amino acids: CASIYPTKSGF.

This clone appeared a few times. CDR3 amino acids: CASSLNGGGTDTQYF. The CDR3 nucleotides are TGCGCCAGCAGCTTGAACGGGGGAGGCACAGATACGCAGTATTTT. The J gene is TRBJ2-3, the V gene TRBV5-1; a possible D gene is TRBD2 (6 bases). Germline loops: CDR1 SGHRS, CDR2 YFSETQ. This CDR3 is built from 15 residues. The V end lost 1 base, the J end lost 1 base, and 10 bases lay between the germline ends.

This chain links TRBV7-9 with TRBJ2-7; the match to TRBD1 covers 7 bases. Germline V gene lookup returns CDR1 SEHNR and CDR2 FQNEAQ (reference sequence). V was clipped by 1 base and J by 4 bases; unmatched bases: 10. The CDR3 has 16 amino acids. In DNA, the CDR3 is TGTGCCAGCAGCTTAGGGCGGAGAGGGGGCACGTACGAGCAGTACTTC. This sequence encodes CASSLGRRGGTYEQYF.

The chain joins TRBV11-2 to TRBJ1-1; D gene uncertain. Germline CDR1 is SGHAT and CDR2 is FQNNGV. CDR3 size: 11 residues. V was trimmed by 5 bases and J by 10 bases, leaving 11 bases between them. The CDR3 spells CASSIKLRAFF. The CDR3 coding sequence is TGTGCCAGCAGCATAAAATTAAGAGCTTTCTTT.